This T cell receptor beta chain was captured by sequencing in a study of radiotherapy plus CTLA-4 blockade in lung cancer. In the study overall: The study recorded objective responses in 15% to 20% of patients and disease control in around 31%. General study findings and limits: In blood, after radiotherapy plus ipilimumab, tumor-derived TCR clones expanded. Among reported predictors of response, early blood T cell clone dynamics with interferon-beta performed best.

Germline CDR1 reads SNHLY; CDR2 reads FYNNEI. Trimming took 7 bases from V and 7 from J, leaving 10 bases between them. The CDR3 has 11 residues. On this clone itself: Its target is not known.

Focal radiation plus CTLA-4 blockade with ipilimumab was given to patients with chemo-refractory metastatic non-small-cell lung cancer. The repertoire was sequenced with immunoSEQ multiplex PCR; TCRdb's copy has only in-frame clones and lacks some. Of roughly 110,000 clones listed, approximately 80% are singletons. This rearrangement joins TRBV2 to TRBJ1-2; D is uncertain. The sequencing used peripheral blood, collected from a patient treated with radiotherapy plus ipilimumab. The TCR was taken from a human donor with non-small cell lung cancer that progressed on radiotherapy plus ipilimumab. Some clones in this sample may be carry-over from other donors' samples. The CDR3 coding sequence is TGTGCCAGCACATGGACGGTTGGCTACACCTTC. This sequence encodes CASTWTVGYTF.